A single sample is the source of the 22 T cell receptor beta chains below, sequenced in a study of human T cells and chemical hapten exposure. The time point was: patch test 3, about 24 weeks after DPC sensitization. The treatment denotes: therapeutic diphenylcyclopropenone sensitization with weekly scalp DPC. MiXCR was run by TCRdb on the RACE reads, yielding one entry per CDR3 protein. This sample has over 75,000 distinct CDR3 sequences, with approximately 10% found just once. The sample in question was whole blood, obtained in connection with sensitization to the hapten diphenylcyclopropenone (DPC). These receptors were obtained from a woman aged 25 to 39 with alopecia areata. Some clones in this sample may be carry-over from other donors' samples.

V gene TRBV28 combines with J gene TRBJ1-2; 10 bases map to TRBD1. The V segment lost 4 bases and the J segment 14 bases; nucleotides outside the gene matches: 7. CDR1 MDHEN and CDR2 SYDVKM come from the germline V gene. The CDR3 is 12 amino acids. CDR3 loop: CASSSYMDRGTF. CDR3 bases: TGTGCCAGCAGTTCCTATATGGACAGGGGGACCTTC.

This clonotype has just a few counts. The chain uses TRBV3-1 and TRBJ2-2; no reliable D call. Germline loops: CDR1 LGHDT, CDR2 YNNKEL (reference sequence). V dropped 4 bases and J dropped 8 bases, with 8 bases sitting between them. The CDR3 is 12 amino acids. The CDR3 bases are TGTGCCAGCAGCCCTGTCATGGGGGAGCTGTTTTTT. Protein: CASSPVMGELFF. Full variable domain (remainder filled in from reference TRBV3-1 and TRBJ2-2): DTAVSQTPKYLVTQMGNDKSIKCEQNLGHDTMYWYKQDSKKFLKIMFSYNNKELIINETVPNRFSPKSPDKAHLNLHINSLELGDSAVYFCASSPVMGELFFGEGSRLTVL.

This clonotype was counted ten times or more. The chain couples TRBV4-2 to TRBJ1-2; unclear D gene. V was pared by 4 bases and J by 7 bases, with 22 bases between. Germline V gene data show CDR1 as LGHNA and CDR2 as YNFKEQ. CDR3 length: 16 residues. In nucleotides, the CDR3 is TGTGCCAGCAGCCCCTCGAAAGGAACATCCTTCGGTGGCTACACCTTC. As protein: CASSPSKGTSFGGYTF.

This clonotype was recorded many times. The gene calls are TRBV29-1 and TRBJ2-2; D unresolved. Germline V gene sequence: CDR1 SQVTM, CDR2 ANQGSEA. This CDR3 has 12 amino acids. Trimming removed 0 bases at V and 2 bases at J, with 1 base between. CDR3 sequence (DNA): TGCAGCGTTGAAGATAACACCGGGGAGCTGTTTTTT. Protein: CSVEDNTGELFF.

This clonotype has only a few counts. This chain connects TRBV20-1 to TRBJ2-1, with 15 bases identical to TRBD2. The junction had 2 bases not matched to a gene; V was cut back by 5 bases and J by 6 bases. Looked up from germline, CDR1 is DFQATT and CDR2 is SNEGSKA (reference sequence). This CDR3 has 14 residues. CDR3: CSAAGLAGGNEQFF. In DNA, the CDR3 is TGCAGTGCTGCGGGACTAGCGGGAGGCAATGAGCAGTTCTTC.

This clonotype was seen only a few times. The chain is built from TRBV20-1 and TRBJ2-3; 9 nucleotides match TRBD2. The CDR3 loop spans 13 amino acids. The trim removed 4 bases at V and 4 bases at J, leaving 3 bases unmatched. Germline V gives CDR1 DFQATT, CDR2 SNEGSKA (reference sequence). The CDR3 here is CSAIGGGADTQYF. In DNA form, the CDR3 reads TGCAGTGCTATTGGCGGGGGGGCAGATACGCAGTATTTT.

This clonotype has a handful of counts. Since a far larger clone is one base different, this is likely a read error. The chain carries TRBV5-4 and TRBJ2-5; 14 bases are shared with TRBD2. The length of the CDR3 is 16 residues. Germline CDR1 reads SGHNT; CDR2 reads YYREEE (reference sequence). Losses at the gene ends were 4 bases for V and 2 bases for J; bases not matched to a gene: 4. The CDR3 loop reads CASSPGTSGRQETQYF. CDR3 coding DNA: TGTGCCAGCAGCCCGGGGACTAGCGGGAGACAAGAGACCCAGTACTTC. The whole variable domain, remainder taken from reference TRBV5-4 and TRBJ2-5, is ETGVTQSPTHLIKTRGQQVTLRCSSQSGHNTVSWYQQALGQGPQFIFQYYREEENGRGNFPPRFSGLQFPNYSSELNVNALELDDSALYLCASSPGTSGRQETQYFGPGTRLLVL.

This clonotype has at least ten counts. The CDR3, as DNA: TGTGCCAGCAGCTTCCCAGGGGTTCCCGGGGAGCTGTTTTTT. Protein: CASSFPGVPGELFF. The chain recombines TRBV5-4 with TRBJ2-2; D perhaps matches TRBD1 (6 bases). The germline CDR1 and CDR2 sequences are SGHNT and YYREEE (reference sequence). The CDR3 has 14 residues. V was clipped by 2 bases and J by 6 bases, with 11 bases between them.

This clonotype was counted many times. The V and J genes are TRBV2 and TRBJ1-1; D remains ambiguous. The CDR3 totals 13 residues. Germline lookup yields CDR1 SNHLY and CDR2 FYNNEI. V lost 7 bases to trimming and J lost 0 bases, with 9 bases between them. CDR3 DNA sequence: TGTGCCAGCAAGGCGGAACTGAACACTGAAGCTTTCTTT. Translating it yields CASKAELNTEAFF.

The V call is TRBV5-1, the J call TRBJ1-1; D remains ambiguous. Germline CDR1 reads SGHRS; CDR2 reads YFSETQ. The germline V and J ends were trimmed by 4 bases and 1 base, with 14 bases remaining between them. The CDR3 consists of 15 residues. For the CDR3, the DNA is TGCGCCAGCAGCCCCCTCCCCAGTTGGAACACTGAAGCTTTCTTT. This gives the protein CASSPLPSWNTEAFF. The full variable domain, completed using reference TRBV5-1 and TRBJ1-1, is KAGVTQTPRYLIKTRGQQVTLSCSPISGHRSVSWYQQTPGQGLQFLFEYFSETQRNKGNFPGRFSGRQFSNSRSEMNVSTLELGDSALYLCASSPLPSWNTEAFFGQGTRLTVV.

This clonotype showed up many times. The CDR3 bases are TGTGCCAGCAGCCGACAGGGCACCGGGGAGCTGTTTTTT. Translation: CASSRQGTGELFF. The V gene is TRBV6-2 or TRBV6-3, the J gene TRBJ2-2, with TRBD1 matching over 7 bases. CDR3 length: 13 residues. CDR1 MNHEY and CDR2 SVGEGT come from the germline V gene. V lost 6 bases, J lost 4 bases, and 2 bases stayed unmatched.

This clonotype was detected many times. J is TRBJ2-3 and V is TRBV27; 11 nucleotides match TRBD2. This CDR3 has 18 amino acids. The germline CDR1 and CDR2 sequences are MNHEY and SMNVEV (reference sequence). V dropped 2 bases and J dropped 2; count of bases not matched to a gene: 9. The CDR3 is CASSLVLGTSGSTDTQYF. CDR3 DNA sequence: TGTGCCAGCAGTTTAGTTTTGGGGACTAGCGGATCCACAGATACGCAGTATTTT.

This clonotype appeared a few times. The chain joins TRBV20-1 to TRBJ1-1; D unclear. The germline V gene encodes CDR1 DFQATT and CDR2 SNEGSKA (reference sequence). The V gene lost 4 bases and the J gene lost 0 bases, with 9 bases spanning the gap. This CDR3 region has 13 residues. The DNA of the CDR3 is TGCAGTGCTACTACTACAGTGAACACTGAAGCTTTCTTT. Translated, it gives CSATTTVNTEAFF.

The genes are TRBV10-2 and TRBJ1-5, with a tentative D call TRBD1 (5 bases). The CDR3 is made up of 15 amino acids. Between the trimmed V and J ends, which lost 4 bases and 3 bases, there was a span of 13 bases. Germline V gene sequence: CDR1 WSHSY, CDR2 SAAADI. The CDR3 DNA follows: TGCGCCAGCAGTGGGTCGACAGCCACCAATCAGCCCCAGCATTTT. Residues: CASSGSTATNQPQHF.

A few counts support this clonotype. The chain uses TRBV6-4 and TRBJ2-5; D remains unclear. The germline V gene has CDR1 MRHNA and CDR2 SNTAGT. The CDR3 sequence is 14 residues long. V dropped 2 bases and J dropped 5 bases, with 12 bases sitting between them. The CDR3: CASSDVTSEETQYF. In DNA, the CDR3 is TGTGCCAGCAGTGACGTTACCTCAGAGGAGACCCAGTACTTC.

This clonotype has just a few counts. The chain recombines TRBV7-9 with TRBJ2-3; no clear D gene. Per germline, CDR1 SEHNR and CDR2 FQNEAQ (reference sequence). The V end lost 2 bases, the J end lost 1 base, and 7 bases lay between the germline ends. CDR3 size: 14 residues. In DNA form, the CDR3 reads TGTGCCAGCAGCTTAAATCAAGGCACAGATACGCAGTATTTT. Its translation: CASSLNQGTDTQYF.

The table lists this clonotype with many counts. J is TRBJ2-1 and V is TRBV20-1, with 7 bases lining up with TRBD2. The CDR3 extends over 16 amino acids. CDR1 and CDR2 (germline): DFQATT, SNEGSKA (reference sequence). Trimming cost V 1 base and J 3 bases; bases outside gene matches: 9. For the CDR3, the DNA is TGCAGTGCTAGAGCGGCGTCCGGGGAGGGCTACAATGAGCAGTTCTTC. This translates into CSARAASGEGYNEQFF.

This clonotype was detected ten times or more. V is TRBV29-1 and J is TRBJ2-2; D unresolved. Trimming took off 5 bases at V and 2 bases at J, with 12 bases between the two ends. The CDR3 length is 14 residues. Germline loops: CDR1 SQVTM, CDR2 ANQGSEA. The DNA for the CDR3 is TGCAGCGTTTATAAGGATTCTAACACCGGGGAGCTGTTTTTT. Translation gives CSVYKDSNTGELFF.

The chain couples TRBV5-1 to TRBJ1-5; TRBD1 might be the D (6 bases). The CDR3 covers 15 residues. V was clipped by 7 bases and J by 1 base, with 15 bases between them. Germline V gives CDR1 SGHRS, CDR2 YFSETQ. Written as DNA, the CDR3 is TGCGCCAGCTGCGAGGGACAAGTGAGCAATCAGCCCCAGCATTTT. Its translation: CASCEGQVSNQPQHF.

This clonotype was recorded at least ten times. The chain links TRBV2 to TRBJ1-3; 8 positions agree with TRBD1. J lost 2 bases, V lost 6 bases, and 3 bases had no gene match. The CDR3 is 14 amino acids. Germline assignment: CDR1 SNHLY and CDR2 FYNNEI. As DNA, the CDR3 is TGTGCCAGCAGCGAGGACAGGGCTGGAAACACCATATATTTT. It translates to CASSEDRAGNTIYF.

The table lists this clonotype with many counts. V gene TRBV28 combines with J gene TRBJ2-1, with D possibly TRBD1 on 5 matching bases. V gave up 6 bases and J gave up 9 bases, with 9 bases separating them. This CDR3 is 11 amino acids long. Germline V gives CDR1 MDHEN, CDR2 SYDVKM. This CDR3 is CASRQGGEQFF. The CDR3 DNA reads TGTGCCAGCAGGCAGGGCGGTGAGCAGTTCTTC.

This clonotype was observed a few times. Here the CDR3 DNA reads TGTGCCAGCAGCTTAGTCAGAGGGGACACTGAAGCTTTCTTT. Residues: CASSLVRGDTEAFF. The genes are TRBV7-9 and TRBJ1-1; D is perhaps TRBD1 (5 bases). V was trimmed by 1 base and J by 3 bases, leaving 9 bases between them. The CDR3 consists of 14 residues. The germline V gene encodes CDR1 SEHNR and CDR2 FQNEAQ (reference sequence).